These 18 T cell receptor beta chains were all obtained from the same sample, sequenced in a study of T cells in Graves' hyperthyroidism and ophthalmopathy (dated by TCRdb to about 2019). Libraries were constructed by multiplex PCR. The run used an Illumina HiSeq 2000. TCR beta CDR3 regions were amplified from RNA transcripts. The TCR CDR3 was subjected to a first round of RT-PCR using the HTBI primer set and the Qiagen OneStep RT-PCR kit. TCRdb's own reprocessing of the public reads used fastp at Q25 and MiXCR and kept productive beta chains. Here each entry gathers all rows of one CDR3 protein and keeps the most common genes and DNA. The sample table shows 660,000 or so distinct CDR3 sequences, and around 21% are seen once. 34% of the sample lies in the top ten. The sample was blood. The receptors come from a man aged 25-45 years with Graves' ophthalmopathy.

The CDR3 DNA reads as TGCAGCGTTCTAAGGGACCTTTATGGCTACACCTTC. Its translation is CSVLRDLYGYTF. The rearrangement links TRBV29-1 to TRBJ1-2; D perhaps matches TRBD1 (5 bases). V lost 5 bases and J lost 5, with 12 bases in between. The CDR3 length is 12 residues. Germline CDR1 SQVTM, CDR2 ANQGSEA.

This chain uses TRBV11-3 with TRBJ2-7; D remains ambiguous. This CDR3 region has 13 residues. V was shortened by 5 bases and J by 3 bases, with 11 bases between the two germline ends. Germline lookup yields CDR1 SGHNT and CDR2 YENEEA. The CDR3 DNA reads as TGTGCCAGCAGCCCGTCGACGGGCTACGAGCAGTACTTC. This sequence encodes CASSPSTGYEQYF.

This clonotype was recorded many times. The chain uses TRBV20-1 and TRBJ2-7, with D perhaps matching TRBD2 (6 bases). CDR1 and CDR2 (germline): DFQATT, SNEGSKA (reference sequence). V lost 3 bases, J lost 0 bases, and 9 bases lay in between. This CDR3 is 13 amino acids long. The CDR3 DNA follows: TGCAGTGCTAGTGGGGACTCCTCCTACGAGCAGTACTTC. Protein sequence: CSASGDSSYEQYF.

V usage is TRBV20-1 and J usage is TRBJ2-5; D is perhaps TRBD2 (6 bases). Between the trimmed V and J ends, which lost 6 bases and 2 bases, there was a span of 22 bases. Germline V gene data show CDR1 as DFQATT and CDR2 as SNEGSKA (reference sequence). The CDR3 length is 16 residues. The CDR3 bases are TGCAGTGCGAAAAACCGGGACTTCCAAAAACAAGAGACCCAGTACTTC. Translation: CSAKNRDFQKQETQYF.

Concerning this clonotype itself: The DNA is omitted, as the CDR3 cannot be located on it reliably, and the CDR3 follows TCRdb's listing. The rearrangement links TRBV13 to TRBJ2-7; TRBD2, the table's D call, lacks a check against the DNA. The CDR3 is 22 amino acids long, termini counted. Per germline, CDR1 PRHDT and CDR2 FYEKMQ (reference sequence). The CDR3 sequence is CASSFYICSARPSGRAHYEQYF.

This clonotype was seen many times. The rearrangement joins TRBV7-9 to TRBJ1-1, with TRBD1 as a possible D gene (6 bases). The length of the CDR3 is 16 residues. V was shortened by 3 bases and J by 4 bases, with 18 bases between the two germline ends. CDR1 is SEHNR and CDR2 is FQNEAQ in the germline V gene (reference sequence). The CDR3 protein is CASSLKLSQGTTEAFF. Written as DNA, the CDR3 is TGTGCCAGCAGCTTGAAACTTTCTCAGGGGACCACTGAAGCTTTCTTT.

This clonotype has ten or more counts. The rearrangement uses TRBV12-5 and TRBJ2-1, with TRBD2 identical over 9 bases. Germline V lookup: CDR1 LGHNT, CDR2 FRNRAP. This CDR3 is built from 15 residues. V lost 9 bases and J lost 2; bases outside the gene matches: 8. In nucleotides, the CDR3 is TGTGCTAGGGAGTCCGCGGGAGGGGCCTACAATGAGCAGTTCTTC. This codes for CARESAGGAYNEQFF.

In the case of this clonotype: Possible read error: a much larger clone is one base away. The chain couples TRBV2 to TRBJ2-4, with D perhaps matching TRBD1 or TRBD2 (6 bases each). V gave up 4 bases and J gave up 9 bases, with 19 bases separating them. From germline, CDR1 is SNHLY and CDR2 FYNNEI. The CDR3 covers 15 residues. The CDR3 spells CASSVGGHAESIQYF. The DNA for the CDR3 is TGTGCCAGCAGTGTCGGGGGACACGCAGAAAGCATTCAGTACTTC.

This clonotype was detected many times. The gene calls are TRBV30 and TRBJ2-1; 14 positions agree with TRBD2. The V segment lost 2 bases and the J segment 10 bases; nucleotides outside the gene matches: 10. The CDR3 consists of 16 residues. Germline CDR1 reads GTSNPN; CDR2 reads SVGIG (reference sequence). Here the CDR3 reads CAWSLLSGLAGAEQFF. The CDR3 nucleotides read TGTGCCTGGAGTCTCTTATCGGGACTAGCGGGAGCCGAGCAGTTCTTC.

There are many counts of this clonotype. The chain carries TRBV5-1 and TRBJ1-1; 7 bases line up with TRBD1. Losses at the gene ends were 2 bases for V and 4 bases for J; bases not matched to a gene: 8. The CDR3 is 15 amino acids. Germline V lookup: CDR1 SGHRS, CDR2 YFSETQ. For the CDR3, the DNA is TGCGCCAGCAGCTTTTCAGGGACAGTCGGCACTGAAGCTTTCTTT. It specifies CASSFSGTVGTEAFF.

This chain links TRBV12-3 or TRBV12-4 with TRBJ2-3, with D possibly being TRBD2 (6 bases). Between the trimmed V and J ends, which lost 10 bases and 4 bases, there was a span of 15 bases. The CDR3 sequence is 13 residues long. CDR3 bases: TGTGCCACCATGTTCGGGAGCGCAGATACGCAGTATTTT. It translates to CATMFGSADTQYF.

This clonotype was recorded a few times. The rearrangement links TRBV12-5 to TRBJ2-1; no clear D gene. V dropped 2 bases and J dropped 0 bases, with 17 bases sitting between them. Germline assignment: CDR1 LGHNT and CDR2 FRNRAP. This CDR3 has 18 amino acids. DNA of the CDR3: TGTGCTAGTGGTTTGTCCCCCGTAGGCCAGAGCTCCTACAATGAGCAGTTCTTC. It is translated as CASGLSPVGQSSYNEQFF.

This clonotype was detected only a few times. The chain recombines TRBV28 with TRBJ2-1; 11 bases align to TRBD2. Germline loops: CDR1 MDHEN, CDR2 SYDVKM. The CDR3 loop spans 19 amino acids. Losses at the gene ends were 5 bases for V and 2 bases for J; bases not matched to a gene: 14. CDR3 sequence: CASSPPGLAVPATYNEQFF. CDR3 sequence (DNA): TGTGCCAGCAGTCCCCCGGGACTAGCGGTCCCAGCGACCTACAATGAGCAGTTCTTC.

This clonotype was seen more than once but under ten times. V usage is TRBV3-1 and J usage is TRBJ2-7; 8 bases map to TRBD2. The germline V gene has CDR1 LGHDT and CDR2 YNNKEL (reference sequence). CDR3 length: 14 residues. V was pared by 1 base and J by 7 bases, with 6 bases of the junction left unmatched. CDR3 protein: CASSQASGSREQYF. DNA for the CDR3: TGTGCCAGCAGCCAAGCAAGCGGGAGTCGTGAGCAGTACTTC.

In its sample, this clonotype was seen many times. The rearrangement joins TRBV24-1 to TRBJ1-2; D is unclear. Germline assignment: CDR1 KGHDR and CDR2 SFDVKD. V was cut by 9 bases and J by 6 bases, with 10 bases left in between. CDR3 length equals 11 residues. The CDR3, as DNA: TGTGCCACCTCCCCCGGGGATGGCTACACCTTC. Its translation: CATSPGDGYTF.

In this sample, this clonotype turned up a few times. The chain links TRBV27 to TRBJ2-5, with 9 bases aligning to TRBD1. In germline, CDR1 is MNHEY, CDR2 SMNVEV (reference sequence). The V and J ends lost 6 bases and 5 bases, in that order; junction bases with no gene match: 7. There are 14 residues in the CDR3. CDR3 sequence (DNA): TGTGCCAGCAGCCAGGACAGGGGATGGGAGACCCAGTACTTC. This codes for CASSQDRGWETQYF.

In this sample, this clonotype turned up many times. The chain joins TRBV11-2 to TRBJ2-1, with TRBD2 matching 8 bases. This CDR3 has 13 amino acids. Per the germline V gene, CDR1 is SGHAT and CDR2 is FQNNGV. V lost 5 bases to trimming and J lost 15 bases; unmatched junction nucleotides: 12. The CDR3 DNA reads TGTGCCAGCAGCCTAGCCGCAGCGGGAGAGATGTTCTTC. This encodes CASSLAAAGEMFF.

This clonotype came up a few times. V and J are TRBV12-3 or TRBV12-4 and TRBJ2-7, with a possible D match to TRBD2 (6 bases). The CDR3 has 13 amino acids. The V gene lost 2 bases and the J gene lost 9 bases, with 14 bases spanning the gap. The CDR3 nucleotides read TGTGCCAGCAGTTTAATGGACTACCGGGGGCAGTACTTC. It encodes CASSLMDYRGQYF.